This is a list of T cell receptor beta chains from one sample in a study of control samples from healthy donors and cancer patients. TCRdb's table, derived via immunoSEQ multiplex PCR, lists solely in-frame clones and lacks some. The sample has roughly 130,000 clones; approximately 90% are singletons. The sequenced sample was blood. These receptors were obtained from a man younger than 30 in good health. CDR3s include the opening cysteine and the closing phenylalanine or tryptophan.

TRBJ1-5,TRBV5-1,CASSLSVGDQPQHF
TRBJ1-2,TRBV16,CASSQFSGGNYGYTF
TRBJ2-1,TRBV11-3,CASSLDPQGVVPNEQFF
TRBJ1-3,TRBV2,CASSDRGLGNTIYF
TRBJ1-1,TRBV5-8,CASSLNTEAFF
TRBJ1-1,TRBV5-1,CASSLTGWAEAFF
TRBJ2-3,TRBV5-6,CASSSALEADTQYF
TRBJ2-3,TRBV2,CASTGLAGEWTDTQYF
TRBJ1-4,TRBV9,CASSAGASPPGTNEKLFF
TRBJ1-5,TRBV7-9,CASSLAGTGAQPQHF
TRBJ1-5,TRBV12-5,CASGLAPGHYSNQPQHF
TRBJ1-1,TRBV20-1,CSASFTRVETEAFF
TRBJ1-4,TRBV19,CASSIGDREKLFF
TRBJ1-2,TRBV5-8,CASSLMGSNYGYTF
TRBJ1-5,TRBV4-2,CASSGGTDYNQPQHF
TRBJ1-5,TRBV5-1,CASSLDRDNQPQHF
TRBJ2-3,TRBV5-6,CASRFGQTTDTQYF
TRBJ1-2,TRBV14,CASSQDQTGIGYTF
TRBJ2-7,TRBV7-9,CASSQGTSGHSYEQYF
TRBJ1-4,TRBV5-1,CASSPVGQSNEKLFF
TRBJ2-7,TRBV24-1,CATTHPSYEQYF
TRBJ1-2,TRBV9,CASSPRDRSDYGYTF
TRBJ2-2,TRBV4-2,CASSQEGGDTGELFF
TRBJ2-7,TRBV4-2,CASSRGLPNEQYF
TRBJ2-3,TRBV21-1,CASSAPGTADTDTQYF
TRBJ1-2,TRBV7-3,CASSLTGGNYGYTF
TRBJ2-3,TRBV9,CASSGRAGGSSTDTQYF
TRBJ2-7,TRBV3-1/TRBV3-2,CASSHHRARARARAYEQYF
TRBJ1-2,TRBV19,CASSMYQGQGAIYGYTF
TRBJ1-3,TRBV4-1,CASSRQGLTLRSSGNTIYF
TRBJ1-1,TRBV27,CATLGEGAEAFF
TRBJ2-2,TRBV2,CASSVRRSGGELFF
TRBJ2-7,TRBV10-3,CAIMGGESYEQYF
TRBJ1-4,TRBV2,CASSGRTGLDEKLFF
TRBJ1-2,TRBV29-1,CSVEKVPGSPLYGYTF
TRBJ1-1,TRBV7-9,CASSWDLLNTEAFF
TRBJ1-6,TRBV19,CASSPGTANPPLHF
TRBJ1-1,TRBV5-4,CASSGGRTEAFF
TRBJ2-3,TRBV5-8,CASSASGVDTQYF
TRBJ2-3,TRBV24-1,CATTYRTGKETDTQYF
TRBJ1-1,TRBV5-1,CASSDGSGTLEAFF
TRBJ1-1,TRBV2,CASSEISLKGEAFF
TRBJ1-1,TRBV7-3,CASSSGVNTEAFF
TRBJ2-7,TRBV25-1,CASRGPTKHEQYF
TRBJ2-7,TRBV19,CASTPGPSYEQYF
TRBJ2-3,TRBV4-2,CASSQESLAKAFTDTQYF
TRBJ1-5,TRBV2,CASSEGRDRQPQHF
TRBJ1-3,TRBV10-3,CAISEGLPGVDTIYF
TRBJ1-2,TRBV15,CATSRDKNYGYTF
TRBJ2-2,TRBV2,CASSGQRNTGELFF
TRBJ2-7,TRBV2,CASSQLDIQYF
TRBJ2-2,TRBV4-2,CASSQVSRSTGELFF
TRBJ2-5,TRBV9,CASSDPLFSGGAAETQYF
TRBJ2-5,TRBV29-1,CSVERFSSQETQYF